The entry below gives a single T cell receptor beta chain sequence along with its context. Its antigen is undetermined. This entry comes from a study of CXCR3-negative and CXCR3-positive naive CD8 T cells. Study observations and caveats: CXCR3-positive naive cells carried more hydrophobic TRB CDR3s than CXCR3-negative naive cells did.

The authors made the TRB cDNA libraries by 5' RACE using UMI labels. TCRdb reanalyzed the 5' RACE reads, giving one entry per CDR3 protein sequence and no DNA. Its listing shows over 95,000 distinct CDR3 sequences. In germline, CDR1 is SGDLS, CDR2 YYNGEE. This CDR3 contains 17 residues. The sample comprised naive CXCR3+ CD8+ T cells from blood. The subset was: CD45RO-CCR7+CD27+CD95- naive CD8+ T cells expressing CXCR3 (TNR3+). This chain links TRBV9 with TRBJ2-2; TCRdb designates TRBD1, a call that cannot be tested without DNA. The sequence derives from a human donor in good health. Some clones in this sample may be carry-over from other donors' samples. The CDR3 loop is CASSVLRGAANTGELFF.